The 18 T cell receptor beta chains reported below all come from one sample, sequenced in a study of blood T cell repertoires in COVID-19. The data were produced by immunoSEQ multiplex PCR, yet TCRdb's version contains in-frame clones alone and is incomplete. The sample includes some 160,000 clones, around 92% of them seen just once. The sequenced sample consisted of peripheral blood. The receptors originated from a man aged 55 to 70 with acute or convalescent COVID-19.

The chain is built from TRBV10-2 and TRBJ1-4; D is perhaps TRBD1 (6 bases). Trimming took off 3 bases at V and 5 bases at J, with 7 bases between the two ends. The CDR3 runs to 13 residues. Germline assignment: CDR1 WSHSY and CDR2 SAAADI. This chain's CDR3 is CASSERGNEKLFF. The CDR3 DNA is TGCGCCAGCAGTGAAAGGGGGAATGAAAAACTGTTTTTT.

V gene TRBV2 combines with J gene TRBJ2-7, with 11 positions matching TRBD2. After removal of 2 bases from V and 0 bases from J, the junction contained 3 bases not matched to a gene. The CDR3 loop spans 16 amino acids. Germline CDR1 reads SNHLY; CDR2 reads FYNNEI. In nucleotides, the CDR3 is TGTGCCAGCAGTGAACTAGCGGGGGGCCACTCCTACGAGCAGTACTTC. Its protein is CASSELAGGHSYEQYF.

To note about this clone: This specimen includes other DNA sequences encoding the same CDR3. The chain recombines TRBV12-3 or TRBV12-4 with TRBJ2-1; no clear D. The CDR3 extends over 12 amino acids. V was trimmed by 3 bases and J by 6 bases, leaving 6 bases between them. The CDR3 loop reads CASSLNSNEQFF. CDR3 in DNA: TGTGCCAGCAGTTTGAACAGCAATGAGCAGTTCTTC.

V is TRBV2 and J is TRBJ1-2; 12 bases match TRBD1. CDR1 and CDR2 (germline): SNHLY, FYNNEI. V shed 5 bases, J shed 8 bases, and the junction held 9 bases outside the gene matches. The CDR3 runs 15 residues. CDR3 sequence (DNA): TGTGCCAGCAGTAGACCGGGACAGGGGGCAGAGGGCTACACCTTC. Translating it yields CASSRPGQGAEGYTF.

The V call is TRBV5-4, the J call TRBJ2-7; TRBD1 aligns across 10 bases. The V gene's germline CDR1 is SGHNT and CDR2 YYREEE (reference sequence). The ends lost 4 bases at V and 5 bases at J; junction bases unmatched: 12. The length of the CDR3 is 16 residues. In DNA form, the CDR3 reads TGTGCCAGCAGCCCCGGTATGGGACAGGGGAACAACGAGCAGTACTTC. This sequence encodes CASSPGMGQGNNEQYF.

This clone was seen a handful of times. The rearrangement links TRBV19 to TRBJ1-5, with 8 bases that match TRBD1. Germline CDR1 LNHDA, CDR2 SQIVND (reference sequence). The CDR3 is 15 amino acids. The V and J ends lost 5 bases and 4 bases, in that order; junction bases with no gene match: 7. CDR3 sequence (DNA): TGTGCCAGTAGTCTAACAGGGGGTCCTAATCAGCCCCAGCATTTT. The encoded protein is CASSLTGGPNQPQHF.

V and J are TRBV6-5 and TRBJ1-1; perhaps TRBD1 as D (5 bases). The CDR3 spans 14 residues. Trimming removed 5 bases from V and 1 base from J, with 11 bases in between. CDR1 and CDR2 (germline): MNHEY, SVGAGI. The DNA of the CDR3 is TGTGCCAGCAGTCCCAGACAGACGAACACTGAAGCTTTCTTT. Amino acid sequence: CASSPRQTNTEAFF.

J is TRBJ2-3 and V is TRBV27; 12 bases line up with TRBD1. The ends lost 1 base at V and 1 base at J; junction bases unmatched: 6. Germline CDR1 is MNHEY and CDR2 is SMNVEV (reference sequence). The CDR3 extends over 18 amino acids. In DNA, the CDR3 is TGTGCCAGCAGTTTATATTATGGGACAGGGGGCCGCACAGATACGCAGTATTTT. Protein: CASSLYYGTGGRTDTQYF.

CDR3 coding DNA: TGTGCCAGCAGCGTTCGGGGAGAAAACGAGCAGTACTTC. It encodes CASSVRGENEQYF. The chain recombines TRBV9 with TRBJ2-7, with D perhaps TRBD2 (5 bases). This CDR3 comprises 13 residues. CDR1 is SGDLS and CDR2 is YYNGEE in the germline V gene. V was cut by 2 bases and J by 5 bases, with 11 bases left in between.

This clone came up once. The chain carries TRBV4-1 and TRBJ2-3; TRBD2 matches 13 bases. J gave up 6 bases and V 0 bases, and 15 bases lay outside the gene matches. CDR1 is MGHRA, CDR2 YSYEKL, per germline. This CDR3 region has 20 residues. In DNA form, the CDR3 reads TGCGCCAGCAGCCAAGAACCGACCAGTGGACTAGCGGGGGTGCGGGATACGCAGTATTTT. The encoded protein is CASSQEPTSGLAGVRDTQYF.

The chain is built from TRBV2 and TRBJ2-7; D may be TRBD1 (5 bases). Germline V gene sequence: CDR1 SNHLY, CDR2 FYNNEI. There are 11 residues in the CDR3. CDR3 coding DNA: TGTGCCAGCAGTGAAGCGAGCAGGGTGGGGGTC. Its translation: CASSEASRVGV.

This clone came up a few times. V usage is TRBV24-1 and J usage is TRBJ1-4; tentatively, D is TRBD1 (5 bases). The CDR3 runs to 14 residues. The germline V gene has CDR1 KGHDR and CDR2 SFDVKD. Trimming shortened V by 2 bases and J by 8 bases, and 11 bases separated the two germline ends. The chain's CDR3 is CATSDSGVGEKLFF. Here the CDR3 DNA reads TGTGCCACCAGTGATTCGGGGGTAGGGGAAAAACTGTTTTTT.

This sequence joins TRBV6-2 or TRBV6-3 and TRBJ2-3; D is uncertain. Looked up from germline, CDR1 is MNHEY and CDR2 is SVGEGT. Trimming removed 5 bases at V and 0 bases at J, with 12 bases between. The length of the CDR3 is 15 residues. CDR3 sequence (DNA): TGTGCCAGCAGTAAGCTAAGAGCTAGCACAGATACGCAGTATTTT. Its protein is CASSKLRASTDTQYF.

The chain has TRBV5-1 and TRBJ1-1; the D gene is possibly TRBD1 (5 bases). The CDR3 runs to 14 residues. The germline gives CDR1 SGHRS, CDR2 YFSETQ. The germline V and J ends were trimmed by 5 bases and 0 bases, with 11 bases remaining between them. CDR3 amino acids: CASSPRQLNTEAFF. The CDR3 region has the DNA TGCGCCAGCAGTCCCCGACAGCTGAACACTGAAGCTTTCTTT.

V gene TRBV9 combines with J gene TRBJ2-3; 8 positions agree with TRBD2. V trimming: 0 bases; J trimming: 6 bases; junction bases outside the gene matches: 9. The CDR3 consists of 16 residues. The germline V gene encodes CDR1 SGDLS and CDR2 YYNGEE. Here the CDR3 DNA reads TGTGCCAGCAGCGTAGCTCCGGGGGGGCCAGGGGATACGCAGTATTTT. Amino acid sequence: CASSVAPGGPGDTQYF.

This clone was detected a few times. V usage is TRBV2 and J usage is TRBJ2-3; D is undetermined. The V and J ends lost 1 base and 0 bases respectively, with 8 bases between them. Germline CDR1 is SNHLY and CDR2 is FYNNEI. The CDR3 length is 15 residues. This CDR3 reads CASSEVAQSTDTQYF. The CDR3 DNA reads as TGTGCCAGCAGTGAAGTAGCTCAGAGCACAGATACGCAGTATTTT.

The V and J genes are TRBV4-3 and TRBJ2-1; D is possibly TRBD2 (5 bases). Trimming took off 0 bases at V and 8 bases at J, with 17 bases between the two ends. CDR1 and CDR2 from the germline V gene are LGHNA and YSLEER. The CDR3 runs 16 residues. The CDR3 sequence is CASSQDWRARVHEQFF. DNA for the CDR3: TGCGCCAGCAGCCAAGATTGGCGGGCGAGGGTACATGAGCAGTTCTTC.

The rearrangement links TRBV6-5 to TRBJ1-1, with 7 bases fitting TRBD1. Trimming removed 0 bases from V and 4 bases from J; junction bases left unmatched: 2. Germline V CDR1 and CDR2: MNHEY, SVGAGI. The CDR3 runs to 14 residues. Written as DNA, the CDR3 is TGTGCCAGCAGTTACTCTACAGGGGTCACTGAAGCTTTCTTT. As protein: CASSYSTGVTEAFF.